Described below is a single T cell receptor (beta chain) sequence and its context. What it binds is unknown. This specimen comes from a study of shared clonotypes between healthy human individuals. About the research overall: The study enrolled a couple of women and a few men aged 18 to 49.

This table comes from immunoSEQ multiplex PCR, and its TCRdb copy is limited to in-frame clones, with some not included. The data hold 2 million or so clones, with around 95% observed a single time. The CDR3 length is 15 residues. Germline V CDR1 and CDR2: MDHEN, SYDVKM. Unmatched junction bases numbered 11, after V lost 6 bases and J lost 4 bases. Study-level results: What limited the represented genetic and exposure-history diversity was the small number of donors. About 5.2% was the fraction of naive CD4 clonotypes found shared across a few donors.

Material: naive CD4+ T cells sorted from blood. This sample's subset: CD45RA+ positively selected. V gene TRBV28 combines with J gene TRBJ2-5; 7 bases are shared with TRBD2. The sequence came from a man between 18 and 35 years old in good health. The CDR3, as DNA: TGTGCCAGCAGCCTCGGCGGGGCGGGGGTAGAGACCCAGTACTTC. This encodes CASSLGGAGVETQYF. The complete variable domain, with remaining parts taken from reference TRBV28 and TRBJ2-5, reads DVKVTQSSRYLVKRTGEKVFLECVQDMDHENMFWYRQDPGLGLRLIYFSYDVKMKEKGDIPEGYSVSREKKERFSLILESASTNQTSMYLCASSLGGAGVETQYFGPGTRLLVL.